Each of the 20 T cell receptor beta chains below was sequenced from the same sample in a study of technical replicates of blood from a few donors. This table comes from immunoSEQ multiplex PCR, and its TCRdb copy is limited to in-frame clones, with some not included. The sample lists 75,000 or so clones; over 90% were seen once. Sequencing was performed on T cells isolated from PBMCs. The origin of the receptors is a human donor in good health.

The rearrangement uses TRBV30 and TRBJ1-1; D remains ambiguous. Germline V CDR1 and CDR2: GTSNPN, SVGIG (reference sequence). Trimming stripped 0 bases from V and 0 bases from J, with 11 bases between. CDR3 length: 15 amino acids. The CDR3 DNA sequence: TGTGCCTGGAGTGTGGCAGCGAATATGAACACTGAAGCTTTCTTT. It yields the protein CAWSVAANMNTEAFF.

The rearrangement links TRBV2 to TRBJ2-1, with D possibly TRBD1 on 8 matching bases. There are 14 residues in the CDR3. Germline V CDR1 and CDR2: SNHLY, FYNNEI. Trimming removed 4 bases from V and 9 bases from J, with 16 bases in between. The CDR3 loop is CASSAEQGGGEQFF. In DNA, the CDR3 is TGTGCCAGCAGTGCCGAACAGGGGGGGGGTGAGCAGTTCTTC.

This chain links TRBV12-5 with TRBJ1-1; 7 bases are shared with TRBD1. The CDR3 contains 13 residues. CDR1 and CDR2 (germline): LGHNT, FRNRAP. V lost 7 bases, J lost 10 bases, and 12 bases stayed unmatched. The chain's CDR3 is CASDKGGQGGAFF. In DNA, the CDR3 is TGTGCTAGTGACAAAGGGGGGCAGGGGGGAGCTTTCTTT.

The gene calls are TRBV12-5 and TRBJ1-1; TRBD1 agrees at 8 bases. Germline CDR1 and CDR2: LGHNT and FRNRAP. The CDR3 consists of 16 residues. The V gene end was trimmed by 6 bases and the J gene end by 0 bases; junction bases not matched to a gene: 9. CDR3 DNA sequence: TGTGCTAGTGGAGGACAGGGCTGGGGCGTGAACACTGAAGCTTTCTTT. The encoded protein is CASGGQGWGVNTEAFF.

This clone appeared a single time. The rearrangement links TRBV7-8 to TRBJ2-2; 12 bases match TRBD2. Germline V gives CDR1 SGHVS, CDR2 FQNEAQ. Losses at the gene ends were 4 bases for V and 5 bases for J; bases not matched to a gene: 5. The CDR3 spans 16 residues. This CDR3 reads CASSSGLAGLTGELFF. CDR3 DNA sequence: TGTGCCAGCAGCTCGGGACTAGCGGGTCTTACCGGGGAGCTGTTTTTT.

V is TRBV29-1 and J is TRBJ2-5; possible D gene TRBD2, 5 bases. The CDR3 is 15 amino acids. V shed 4 bases and J shed 5 bases, with 20 bases lying between them. Germline V CDR1 and CDR2: SQVTM, ANQGSEA. CDR3 sequence reads: CSVAPRTGVWETQYF. As DNA, the CDR3 is TGCAGCGTTGCCCCTAGGACCGGGGTATGGGAGACCCAGTACTTC. The full variable domain, in which reference TRBV29-1 and TRBJ2-5 provide the parts outside the CDR3, is SAVISQKPSRDICQRGTSLTIQCQVDSQVTMMFWYRQQPGQSLTLIATANQGSEATYESGFVIDKFPISRPNLTFSTLTVSNMSPEDSSIYLCSVAPRTGVWETQYFGPGTRLLVL.

This clone has only one observation. The chain joins TRBV9 to TRBJ1-1; tentatively, D is TRBD1 (6 bases). Trimming stripped 3 bases from V and 2 bases from J, with 11 bases between. Germline loops: CDR1 SGDLS, CDR2 YYNGEE. The CDR3 sequence is 14 residues long. The CDR3 region is CASSAGTPNTEAFF. As DNA, the CDR3 is TGTGCCAGCAGCGCCGGGACACCTAACACTGAAGCTTTCTTT.

The rearrangement joins TRBV7-2 to TRBJ1-2, with 10 bases aligning to TRBD1. Germline values: CDR1 SGHTA, CDR2 FQGNSA. This CDR3 is built from 15 residues. Trimming took 7 bases from V and 6 from J; bases not matched to a gene: 11. The CDR3 DNA is TGTGCCAGCACCACGGGACAGGGGAGGTTTAATGGCTACACCTTC. Its protein product is CASTTGQGRFNGYTF.

The CDR3 DNA sequence: TGTGCCAGCGGGGACAAAGTATATGGCTACACCTTC. Residues: CASGDKVYGYTF. The rearrangement joins TRBV7-9 to TRBJ1-2, with D tentatively TRBD1 (6 bases). The CDR3 covers 12 residues. Per the germline V gene, CDR1 is SEHNR and CDR2 is FQNEAQ (reference sequence). V was pared by 8 bases and J by 5 bases, with 12 bases between.

This clone appeared once. The genes are TRBV28 and TRBJ2-2; possible D gene TRBD2, 7 bases. V gave up 2 bases and J gave up 7 bases, with 11 bases separating them. This CDR3 comprises 14 residues. In germline, CDR1 is MDHEN, CDR2 SYDVKM. The chain's CDR3 is CASSLRGAGGELFF. The CDR3 DNA reads as TGTGCCAGCAGTTTACGGGGGGCGGGCGGGGAGCTGTTTTTT.

The chain recombines TRBV15 with TRBJ2-5; D is unresolved. In germline, CDR1 is LNHNV, CDR2 YYDKDF (reference sequence). V was pared by 1 base and J by 5 bases, with 5 bases between. CDR3 length: 12 residues. CDR3 loop: CATSRAVETQYF. The CDR3 DNA is TGTGCCACCAGCAGAGCGGTGGAGACCCAGTACTTC.

This chain uses TRBV5-1 with TRBJ2-5; 7 bases match TRBD1. The CDR3 extends over 15 amino acids. CDR1 and CDR2 from the germline V gene are SGHRS and YFSETQ. V was pared by 1 base and J by 1 base, with 4 bases of the junction left unmatched. The CDR3 loop is CASSLIGTVQETQYF. CDR3 DNA: TGCGCCAGCAGCTTGATCGGGACAGTCCAAGAGACCCAGTACTTC.

This chain's CDR3 is CASSGAGGLNTEAFF. The CDR3 nucleotides read TGTGCCAGCAGCGGAGCAGGGGGCTTGAACACTGAAGCTTTCTTT. The rearrangement links TRBV11-3 to TRBJ1-1, with 8 bases fitting TRBD1. The V and J ends lost 5 bases and 0 bases, in that order; junction bases with no gene match: 5. CDR1 is SGHNT, CDR2 YENEEA, per germline. This CDR3 has 15 amino acids.

The rearrangement joins TRBV14 to TRBJ1-2, with 9 bases lining up with TRBD1. The V gene end was trimmed by 4 bases and the J gene end by 5 bases; junction bases not matched to a gene: 2. The CDR3 runs 13 residues. Germline CDR1 is SGHDN and CDR2 is FVKESK. The CDR3 here is CASSPDRGYGYTF. The CDR3 DNA follows: TGTGCCAGCAGCCCCGACAGGGGGTATGGCTACACCTTC.

The V and J genes are TRBV11-2 and TRBJ2-7; TRBD1 might be the D (5 bases). Germline-derived CDR1 and CDR2 are SGHAT and FQNNGV. V shed 3 bases and J shed 6 bases, with 24 bases lying between them. There are 17 residues in the CDR3. Written as DNA, the CDR3 is TGTGCCAGCAGCTTTTGGACGCAGGGCTACGTCGGCTCCGAGCAGTACTTC. It specifies CASSFWTQGYVGSEQYF.

This clone was counted a single time. The chain combines TRBV9 with TRBJ2-7; TRBD2 aligns across 10 bases. Trimming at V came to 4 bases and at J to 5 bases, leaving 6 bases not matched to a gene. The CDR3 is 14 residues long. CDR1 and CDR2 from the germline V gene are SGDLS and YYNGEE. The chain's CDR3 is CASSSTGTSDEQYF. CDR3 DNA sequence: TGTGCCAGCAGCTCCACCGGGACTAGCGACGAGCAGTACTTC. Full variable domain (missing parts from reference TRBV9 and TRBJ2-7): DSGVTQTPKHLITATGQRVTLRCSPRSGDLSVYWYQQSLDQGLQFLIQYYNGEERAKGNILERFSAQQFPDLHSELNLSSLELGDSALYFCASSSTGTSDEQYFGPGTRLTVT.

The V and J genes are TRBV28 and TRBJ1-4; 8 bases align to TRBD1. CDR1 and CDR2 from the germline V gene are MDHEN and SYDVKM. CDR3 length: 14 residues. The trim removed 4 bases at V and 6 bases at J, leaving 4 bases unmatched. The CDR3 nucleotides read TGTGCCAGCAGTTACAGGGGGTCAGATGAAAAACTGTTTTTT. This encodes CASSYRGSDEKLFF.

This rearrangement joins TRBV19 to TRBJ1-3, with TRBD1 matching over 8 bases. The CDR3 is made up of 15 amino acids. The germline V gene has CDR1 LNHDA and CDR2 SQIVND (reference sequence). Unmatched junction bases numbered 8, after V lost 7 bases and J lost 3 bases. The CDR3 bases are TGTGCCAGTATAAGTGGACAGGGCTATGGAAACACCATATATTTT. This encodes CASISGQGYGNTIYF.

The chain combines TRBV10-3 with TRBJ2-7; D is undetermined. This CDR3 has 11 amino acids. The V gene's germline CDR1 is ENHRY and CDR2 SYGVKD. Between the trimmed V and J ends, which lost 8 bases and 3 bases, there was a span of 8 bases. As DNA, the CDR3 is TGTGCCATCCTCAGTAACTACGAGCAGTACTTC. Translated: CAILSNYEQYF.

The chain employs TRBV20-1 and TRBJ2-3; D is undetermined. Germline CDR1 and CDR2: DFQATT and SNEGSKA (reference sequence). This CDR3 is built from 11 residues. Trimming removed 3 bases from V and 10 bases from J, with 11 bases in between. The DNA for the CDR3 is TGCAGTGCTAGTTTTCTTCGGTCGCAGTATTTT. This codes for CSASFLRSQYF.